The subject of this entry is one TCR beta chain. Its antigen remains undetermined. One end of the junction is discordant with germline, which a read error may explain. The germline V gene (reference sequence) supplies CDR1 LNHNV and CDR2 YYDKDF. Reading from cysteine to phenylalanine, the CDR3 counts 13 amino acids. Solely the CDR3 DNA is kept, with 39 bases framed from the first base. The data derive from a study of blood T cells in healthy people across ages (dated by TCRdb to 2015 to 2017). Concerning the study at large: In model experiments, roughly one uniquely barcoded TCR beta cDNA molecule per two T cells was captured by template switching. For two donors (one aged 18 to 29 and one aged 80 or older), the study analyzed two additional independent replicas of 1 million unique cDNA reads from the same blood draw. The study measured age-related changes in TCR beta repertoire diversity using deep sequencing normalized with unique cDNA molecular identifiers. To avoid experimental bias, donors of different ages were distributed randomly across sequencing lanes. The donors were divided into four age groups: young (average approximately 15 years), middle-aged (about 41), aged (approximately 62) and long-lived (about 80). Results and caveats for the whole study, not just this receptor: Conclusive comparison of naive and antigen-experienced compartments was prevented by the profiling of bulk unsorted PBMCs. Estimates of total diversity based on one million sequenced T cells were considered lower bounds and underestimates. Compared with the aged group, the long-lived group had more naive CD4+ T cells, fewer expanded clones and increased TCR diversity, a pattern suggesting age selection. Observed TCR beta diversity per million T cells fell roughly linearly with age, and a significant reduction was already apparent by age roughly 40. Donor CMV infection status was unknown, potentially confounding age-related changes in expanded clonotypes. A strong correlation was found between observed TCR beta diversity and the percentage of naive T cells measured by flow cytometry.

The donors were some 36 Caucasian individuals from Russia, aged 6 to 90 years, who were systemically healthy. Each donor gave 8 to 10 milliliters of peripheral blood, drawn into EDTA-treated Vacutainer tubes. PBMCs were isolated by Ficoll-Paque density-gradient centrifugation, with at least 7 million obtained per sample. Trizol reagent was used to extract total RNA from PBMCs, with at least 5 micrograms per sample. Naive CD45RAhigh/CD27high T cell percentages were measured by flow cytometry on a PBMC aliquot from every donor. Libraries were built with 5' RACE. TCRdb shows the sequencer as Illumina HiSeq 2500. A second about 6 to 11 cycle PCR used a sample-barcoded 5' primer and a J-beta primer mix. A template-switch 5' adaptor carrying 12 random nucleotides introduced a unique molecular identifier onto each TCR beta cDNA molecule. Each sample yielded at least 2.5 million CDR3-containing paired-end reads. First-strand cDNA synthesis was performed from all RNA using the Mint cDNA synthesis kit, with priming by a TRBC-specific oligonucleotide. Following uracil-DNA glycosylase treatment, a first 18-cycle PCR with universal primers M1SS and BC2_uni_R was performed on all cDNA. Per the original workflow: Normalization of each sample was performed by random selection of 1 million high-quality reads, each carrying a distinct molecular identifier. Reads sharing molecular identifiers were discarded rather than binned into consensus sequences. MiTCR, run with a Q25 quality threshold and the strictest error-elimination algorithm, handled CDR3 identification, clonotype clustering and error correction. A nonparametric unseen species model with Euler transformation was used to estimate a lower bound on total TCR beta diversity. Clones were called with MiXCR by TCRdb after fastp trimmed the public reads at Q25, and only in-frame beta chains were retained. CDR3 protein duplicates are merged, each entry listing the most common genes and DNA. TCRdb's processing, not the authors', yielded these V and J calls. The sample profile shows 1.5 million to 1.8 million distinct CDR3 sequences; about 42% of them were found once. The biggest ten clones account for about 4% of the sample.

This receptor chain uses TRBV15 and TRBJ1-2, with no confidently assigned D gene. The TCR originated in a woman aged 18-30 years in good health. Input material: blood. The CDR3 protein is CATSSSLAWGYTF. The DNA reads TGTGCTACCAGCTCCAGCCTGGCCTGGGGCTACACCTTC.